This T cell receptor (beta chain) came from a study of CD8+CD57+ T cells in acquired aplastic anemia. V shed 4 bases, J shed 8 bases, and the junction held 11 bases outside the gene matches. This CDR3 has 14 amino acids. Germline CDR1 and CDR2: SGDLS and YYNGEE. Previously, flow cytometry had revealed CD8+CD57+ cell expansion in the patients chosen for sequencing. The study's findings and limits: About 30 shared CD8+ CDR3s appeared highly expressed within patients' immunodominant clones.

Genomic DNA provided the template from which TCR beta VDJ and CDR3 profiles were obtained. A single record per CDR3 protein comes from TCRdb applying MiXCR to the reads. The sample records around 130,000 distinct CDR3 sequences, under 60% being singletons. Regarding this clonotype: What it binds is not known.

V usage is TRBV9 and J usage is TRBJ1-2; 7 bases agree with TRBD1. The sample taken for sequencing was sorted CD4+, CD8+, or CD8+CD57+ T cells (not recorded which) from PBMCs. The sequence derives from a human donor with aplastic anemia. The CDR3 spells CASSTGTAKWGYTF. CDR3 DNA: TGTGCCAGCAGCACGGGGACAGCAAAGTGGGGCTACACCTTC.